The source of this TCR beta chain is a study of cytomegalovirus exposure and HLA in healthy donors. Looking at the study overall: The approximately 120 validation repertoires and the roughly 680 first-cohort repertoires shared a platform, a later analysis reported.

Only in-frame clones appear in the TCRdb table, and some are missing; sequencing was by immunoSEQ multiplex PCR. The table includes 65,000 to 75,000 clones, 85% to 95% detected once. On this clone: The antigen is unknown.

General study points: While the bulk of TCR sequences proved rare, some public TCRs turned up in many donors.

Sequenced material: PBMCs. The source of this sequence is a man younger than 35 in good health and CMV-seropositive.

This CDR3 is CASSGQGAGEQYF. The DNA of the CDR3 is TGTGCCAGTAGTGGGCAGGGGGCTGGAGAGCAGTACTTC. This rearrangement joins TRBV19 to TRBJ2-7, with 8 nucleotides matching TRBD1. The CDR3 is made up of 13 amino acids. Germline V gene sequence: CDR1 LNHDA, CDR2 SQIVND (reference sequence). Trimming removed 5 bases from V and 7 bases from J; junction bases left unmatched: 7.